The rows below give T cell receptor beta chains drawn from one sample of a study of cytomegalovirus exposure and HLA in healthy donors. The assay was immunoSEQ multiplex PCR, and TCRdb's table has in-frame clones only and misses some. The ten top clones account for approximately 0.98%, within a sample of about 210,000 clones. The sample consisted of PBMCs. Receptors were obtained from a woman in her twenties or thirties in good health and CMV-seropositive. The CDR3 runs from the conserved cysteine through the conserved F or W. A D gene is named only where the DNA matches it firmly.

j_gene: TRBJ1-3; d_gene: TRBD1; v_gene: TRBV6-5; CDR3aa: CASSYSGTVGNTIYF; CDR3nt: TGTGCCAGCAGTTACTCCGGGACAGTCGGAAACACCATATATTTT
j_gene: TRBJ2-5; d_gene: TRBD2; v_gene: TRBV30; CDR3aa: CAWRKGLAGVETQYF; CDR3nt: TGTGCCTGGAGGAAAGGACTAGCGGGAGTTGAGACCCAGTACTTC
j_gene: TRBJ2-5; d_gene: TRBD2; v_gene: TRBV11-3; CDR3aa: CASSKGLAGKETQYF; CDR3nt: TGTGCCAGCTCCAAGGGACTAGCGGGAAAAGAGACCCAGTACTTC
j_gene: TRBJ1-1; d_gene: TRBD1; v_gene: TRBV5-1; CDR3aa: CASSVGSGGWTEAFF; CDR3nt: TGCGCCAGCAGCGTCGGGTCAGGGGGCTGGACTGAAGCTTTCTTT
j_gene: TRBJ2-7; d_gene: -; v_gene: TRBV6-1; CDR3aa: CASSELGITYEQYF; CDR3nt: TGTGCCAGCAGTGAACTCGGGATCACCTACGAGCAGTACTTC
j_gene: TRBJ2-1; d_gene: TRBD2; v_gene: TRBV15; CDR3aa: CATSRDRDGGVNEQFF; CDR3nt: TGTGCCACCAGCAGAGATCGAGACGGGGGGGTCAATGAGCAGTTCTTC
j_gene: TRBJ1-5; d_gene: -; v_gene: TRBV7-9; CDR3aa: CASSSSRGAIQPQHF; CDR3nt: TGTGCCAGCAGCTCCTCCCGGGGGGCGATTCAGCCCCAGCATTTT
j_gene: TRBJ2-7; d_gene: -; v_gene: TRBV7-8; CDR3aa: CASSWTGGGGSYEQYF; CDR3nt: TGTGCCAGCAGCTGGACCGGCGGAGGAGGGTCCTACGAGCAGTACTTC
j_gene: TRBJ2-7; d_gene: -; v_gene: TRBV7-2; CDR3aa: CASSLDGTHSYEQYF; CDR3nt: TGTGCCAGCAGCTTAGACGGTACCCACTCCTACGAGCAGTACTTC
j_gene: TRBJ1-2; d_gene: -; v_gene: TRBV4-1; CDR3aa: CASSRGGGGYGYTF; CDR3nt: TGCGCCAGCTCCCGCGGGGGGGGTGGATATGGCTACACCTTC
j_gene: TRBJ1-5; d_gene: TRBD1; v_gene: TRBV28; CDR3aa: CAVLTGGESRQPQHF; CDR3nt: TGTGCCGTCCTAACAGGGGGCGAAAGTCGTCAGCCCCAGCATTTT
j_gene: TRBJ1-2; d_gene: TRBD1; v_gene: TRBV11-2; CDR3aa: CASQRGQGARGYTF; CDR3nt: TGTGCCAGCCAAAGAGGACAGGGGGCGAGGGGCTACACCTTC
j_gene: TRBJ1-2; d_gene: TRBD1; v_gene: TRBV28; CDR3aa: CASRTNGGGKMVGYTF; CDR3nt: TGTGCCAGCAGGACCAACGGAGGGGGCAAAATGGTCGGCTACACCTTC
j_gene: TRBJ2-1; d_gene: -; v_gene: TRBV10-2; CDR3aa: CASSPQGARIF; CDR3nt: TGCGCCAGCAGTCCCCAAGGGGCGCGAATCTTC
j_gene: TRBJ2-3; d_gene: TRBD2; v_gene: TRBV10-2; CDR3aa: CASRSLAGSTDTQYF; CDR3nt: TGCGCCAGCAGATCACTAGCGGGGAGCACAGATACGCAGTATTTT
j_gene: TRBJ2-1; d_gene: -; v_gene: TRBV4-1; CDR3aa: CASSQGFKTAYNEQFF; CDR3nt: TGCGCCAGCAGCCAAGGCTTTAAGACAGCCTACAATGAGCAGTTCTTC
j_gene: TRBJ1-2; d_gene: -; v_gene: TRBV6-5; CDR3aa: CASSHGQLNYGYTF; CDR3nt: TGTGCCAGCAGCCATGGACAGCTAAACTATGGCTACACCTTC
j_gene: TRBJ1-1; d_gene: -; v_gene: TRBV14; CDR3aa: CASSPPTGLNTEAFF; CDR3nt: TGTGCCAGCAGCCCACCTACAGGGCTGAACACTGAAGCTTTCTTT
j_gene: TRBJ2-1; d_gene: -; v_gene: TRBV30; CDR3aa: CAWREQVYNEQFF; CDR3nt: TGTGCCTGGAGAGAACAGGTTTACAATGAGCAGTTCTTC
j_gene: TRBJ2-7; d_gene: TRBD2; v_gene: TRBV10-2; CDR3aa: CATTSGRLSYEQYF; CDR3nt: TGCGCCACCACTAGCGGGAGACTCTCCTACGAGCAGTACTTC
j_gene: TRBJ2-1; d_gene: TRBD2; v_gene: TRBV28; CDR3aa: CASSVAGVMGKNEQFF; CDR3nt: TGTGCCAGCTCCGTAGCGGGAGTTATGGGGAAGAATGAGCAGTTCTTC
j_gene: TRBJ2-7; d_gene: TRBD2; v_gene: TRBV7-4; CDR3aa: CASLPRGGNSQAYEQYF; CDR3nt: TGTGCCAGCCTACCGCGGGGAGGGAATTCTCAAGCCTACGAGCAGTACTTC
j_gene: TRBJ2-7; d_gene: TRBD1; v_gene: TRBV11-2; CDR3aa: CASSARTGDWEEQYF; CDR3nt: TGTGCCAGCAGCGCCCGGACAGGGGATTGGGAGGAGCAGTACTTC
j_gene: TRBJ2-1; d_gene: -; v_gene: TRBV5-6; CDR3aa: CASSFRGIYNEQFF; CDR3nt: TGTGCCAGCAGCTTCCGGGGGATCTACAATGAGCAGTTCTTC
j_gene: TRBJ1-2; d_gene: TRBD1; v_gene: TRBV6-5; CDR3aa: CASSYSQGDYGYTF; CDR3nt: TGTGCCAGCAGTTACTCGCAGGGGGACTATGGCTACACCTTC
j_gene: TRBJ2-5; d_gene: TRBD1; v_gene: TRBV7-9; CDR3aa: CASSLGQGRNQETQYF; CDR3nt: TGTGCCAGCAGCTTGGGACAGGGGAGAAACCAAGAGACCCAGTACTTC
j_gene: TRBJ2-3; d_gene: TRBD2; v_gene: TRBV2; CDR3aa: CASSEARGGYNTDTQYF; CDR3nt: TGTGCCAGCAGTGAAGCACGGGGGGGGTATAACACAGATACGCAGTATTTT
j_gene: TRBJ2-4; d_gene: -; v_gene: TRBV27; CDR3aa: CASSLGGGSWNIQYF; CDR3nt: TGTGCCAGCAGTTTAGGAGGAGGCTCCTGGAACATTCAGTACTTC
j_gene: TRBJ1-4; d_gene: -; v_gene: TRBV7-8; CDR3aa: CASSYAGGTGEKLFF; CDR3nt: TGTGCCAGCAGTTATGCGGGGGGCACAGGGGAAAAACTGTTTTTT
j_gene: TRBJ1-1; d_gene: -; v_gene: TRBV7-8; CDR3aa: CASSLARTARNTEAFF; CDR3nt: TGTGCCAGCAGCTTAGCCCGGACAGCTAGGAACACTGAAGCTTTCTTT